Presented here are 24 T cell receptor beta chains from one specimen sequenced in a study of OX40 agonist ivuxolimab in advanced cancers. Profiled with immunoSEQ multiplex PCR; TCRdb holds only in-frame clones, not every one. This table has roughly 56,000 clones, about 89% appearing once. The sample here was CD4+ or CD8+ T cells sorted from blood, taken in a trial of the OX40 agonist ivuxolimab. These receptors were obtained from an adult with an advanced solid tumor such as melanoma, head and neck, liver or kidney cancer.

The chain recombines TRBV12-5 with TRBJ2-7; 7 nucleotides match TRBD1. The V and J ends lost 0 bases and 5 bases, in that order; junction bases with no gene match: 10. The CDR3 runs 16 residues. From germline, CDR1 is LGHNT and CDR2 FRNRAP. In DNA, the CDR3 is TGTGCTAGTGGTTTGGTACTGGGACAGATTCTAGACGAGCAGTACTTC. This codes for CASGLVLGQILDEQYF.

This rearrangement joins TRBV7-9 to TRBJ2-3; 13 bases line up with TRBD2. CDR1 and CDR2 from the germline V gene are SEHNR and FQNEAQ (reference sequence). After removal of 5 bases from V and 2 bases from J, the junction contained 4 bases not matched to a gene. This CDR3 is built from 16 residues. CDR3 sequence (DNA): TGTGCCAGCAGCCTGACTAGCGGGAGGCCCACAGATACGCAGTATTTT. Translation gives CASSLTSGRPTDTQYF.

The chain uses TRBV5-1 and TRBJ2-5; 8 bases map to TRBD1. CDR1 is SGHRS, CDR2 YFSETQ, per germline. The CDR3 loop spans 16 amino acids. V lost 4 bases to trimming and J lost 1 base; unmatched junction nucleotides: 9. Written as DNA, the CDR3 is TGCGCCAGCAGCCATCTGAGACAGGGGCTCCAAGAGACCCAGTACTTC. The encoded protein is CASSHLRQGLQETQYF.

This clone was found once. Within the sample, other DNA sequences also encode this same CDR3. The chain uses TRBV7-2 and TRBJ1-2, with D uncertain. The CDR3 spans 12 residues. The germline V gene encodes CDR1 SGHTA and CDR2 FQGNSA. V gave up 4 bases and J gave up 7 bases, with 10 bases separating them. The CDR3 here is CASSSSRTGYTF. The CDR3 bases are TGTGCCAGCAGCTCTTCTCGCACTGGCTACACCTTC.

The chain couples TRBV27 to TRBJ2-1; 7 bases fit TRBD2. The germline V gene has CDR1 MNHEY and CDR2 SMNVEV (reference sequence). V was pared by 8 bases and J by 8 bases, with 24 bases of the junction left unmatched. This CDR3 has 18 amino acids. CDR3 sequence: CASSHGEHKVGGDDEQFF. The DNA for the CDR3 is TGTGCCAGCTCCCATGGGGAGCACAAGGTTGGGGGGGACGATGAGCAGTTCTTC.

The rearrangement links TRBV2 to TRBJ2-7; perhaps TRBD1 as D (6 bases). Trimming stripped 7 bases from V and 1 base from J, with 11 bases between. The germline V gene encodes CDR1 SNHLY and CDR2 FYNNEI. CDR3 size: 13 residues. This CDR3 reads CASNPRGSYEQYF. In DNA form, the CDR3 reads TGTGCCAGCAATCCCAGGGGATCCTACGAGCAGTACTTC.

The V call is TRBV5-1, the J call TRBJ2-2; either TRBD1 or TRBD2 may fit D (6 bases each). V was pared by 2 bases and J by 5 bases, with 10 bases between. The CDR3 consists of 14 residues. Germline lookup yields CDR1 SGHRS and CDR2 YFSETQ. The CDR3 DNA is TGCGCCAGCAGCTTCCGGGGGCCTACCGGGGAGCTGTTTTTT. Its translation: CASSFRGPTGELFF.

V gene TRBV28 combines with J gene TRBJ2-1; the match to TRBD1 covers 12 bases. With 4 bases clipped from V and 8 bases from J, the junction kept 6 bases outside the gene matches. The CDR3 spans 15 residues. Germline V CDR1 and CDR2: MDHEN, SYDVKM. The chain's CDR3 is CASSSPGTGGHEQFF. As DNA, the CDR3 is TGTGCCAGCAGTTCACCCGGGACAGGGGGCCATGAGCAGTTCTTC.

The rearrangement uses TRBV7-6 and TRBJ2-3; possible D gene TRBD2, 5 bases. Germline V gene lookup returns CDR1 SGHVS and CDR2 FNYEAQ. The V gene lost 0 bases and the J gene lost 4 bases, with 11 bases spanning the gap. The CDR3 has 15 amino acids. The CDR3 sequence is CASSLAAGNPDTQYF. In nucleotides, the CDR3 is TGTGCCAGCAGCTTAGCAGCCGGGAACCCAGATACGCAGTATTTT.

The V gene is TRBV30, the J gene TRBJ1-4, with a tentative D call TRBD1 (5 bases). The germline V gene encodes CDR1 GTSNPN and CDR2 SVGIG (reference sequence). The CDR3 totals 15 residues. V was pared by 0 bases and J by 3 bases, with 11 bases between. The CDR3 region has the DNA TGTGCCTGGAGTGTACCGAGACAGCCTAATGAAAAACTGTTTTTT. This gives the protein CAWSVPRQPNEKLFF.

This chain links TRBV10-2 with TRBJ2-7; D gene ambiguous. The CDR3 is made up of 12 amino acids. Trimming removed 5 bases from V and 9 bases from J, with 14 bases in between. Germline V gene lookup returns CDR1 WSHSY and CDR2 SAAADI. CDR3 coding DNA: TGCGCCAGCAGTCCGGCAGGTACGACGCAGTACTTC. Translating gives CASSPAGTTQYF.

This clone has more than one count but fewer than ten. The chain employs TRBV19 and TRBJ1-2, with D unclear. CDR1 LNHDA and CDR2 SQIVND come from the germline V gene (reference sequence). V lost 6 bases and J 2 bases, leaving 10 bases between the germline ends. The CDR3 totals 13 residues. Here the CDR3 reads CASSTDRNYGYTF. As DNA, the CDR3 is TGTGCCAGTAGCACGGACCGCAACTATGGCTACACCTTC.

This rearrangement joins TRBV18 to TRBJ2-1, with D uncertain. V lost 1 base to trimming and J lost 4 bases, with 2 bases between them. This CDR3 has 12 residues. CDR1 and CDR2 from the germline V gene are KGHSH and LQKENI. CDR3 in amino acids: CASSPQYNEQFF. The CDR3 DNA reads TGTGCCAGCTCACCACAATACAATGAGCAGTTCTTC.

This chain connects TRBV29-1 to TRBJ2-1; 7 bases are shared with TRBD1. The germline gives CDR1 SQVTM, CDR2 ANQGSEA. With V trimmed by 7 bases and J by 9 bases, 3 bases remained unmatched. The CDR3 contains 10 residues. The CDR3 sequence: CSGTGAEQFF. The DNA for the CDR3 is TGCAGCGGAACAGGGGCTGAGCAGTTCTTC.

V is TRBV19 and J is TRBJ1-3; unclear D gene. CDR3 length equals 16 residues. Deletions cut 8 bases from V and 1 base from J, with 18 bases between. Germline-derived CDR1 and CDR2 are LNHDA and SQIVND (reference sequence). The chain's CDR3 is CASGEGRRRSGNTIYF. The CDR3 DNA follows: TGTGCCAGTGGGGAAGGGAGGCGCAGGTCTGGAAACACCATATATTTT.

The chain recombines TRBV6-5 with TRBJ2-5, with D possibly being TRBD1 or TRBD2 (5 bases each). Trimming took 6 bases from V and 4 from J, leaving 9 bases between them. Germline values: CDR1 MNHEY, CDR2 SVGAGI. The CDR3 loop spans 12 amino acids. CDR3 in amino acids: CASSGTSETQYF. The CDR3 DNA sequence: TGTGCCAGCAGCGGGACGTCAGAGACCCAGTACTTC.

The rearrangement joins TRBV20-1 to TRBJ2-3, with a weak D call TRBD2 (5 bases). The CDR3 consists of 11 residues. V was clipped by 3 bases and J by 7 bases, with 8 bases between them. CDR1 is DFQATT and CDR2 is SNEGSKA in the germline V gene (reference sequence). Here the CDR3 reads CSASLAYTQYF. CDR3 in DNA: TGCAGTGCTAGTCTAGCATATACGCAGTATTTT.

The chain couples TRBV14 to TRBJ2-1; 11 bases are a match to TRBD2. The V gene end was trimmed by 4 bases and the J gene end by 7 bases; junction bases not matched to a gene: 6. This CDR3 comprises 15 residues. Germline lookup yields CDR1 SGHDN and CDR2 FVKESK. In DNA form, the CDR3 reads TGTGCCAGCAGCCCTGGACTAGCGGGTAGTAATGAGCAGTTCTTC. This sequence encodes CASSPGLAGSNEQFF.

This clone occurred once. V gene TRBV6-6 combines with J gene TRBJ1-2, with 8 positions matching TRBD1. J gave up 5 bases and V 4 bases, and 3 bases lay outside the gene matches. The CDR3 runs 13 residues. The germline CDR1 and CDR2 sequences are MNHNY and SVGAGI (reference sequence). The chain's CDR3 is CASSSTGDYGYTF. CDR3 coding DNA: TGTGCCAGCAGTTCGACAGGGGATTATGGCTACACCTTC.

V and J are TRBV2 and TRBJ1-4, with D maybe TRBD1 (6 bases). Trimming removed 5 bases at V and 8 bases at J, with 9 bases between. This CDR3 is 12 amino acids long. Looked up from germline, CDR1 is SNHLY and CDR2 is FYNNEI. CDR3 sequence reads: CASSRGSEKLFF. The CDR3 nucleotides read TGTGCCAGCAGTAGGGGGTCGGAAAAACTGTTTTTT.

Only a few counts were recorded for this clone. CDR3 in amino acids: CASSPQTGNEKLFF. The CDR3 region has the DNA TGTGCCAGCAGCCCACAAACAGGAAATGAAAAACTGTTTTTT. The V and J genes are TRBV11-2 and TRBJ1-4, with D tentatively TRBD1 (5 bases). CDR1 is SGHAT and CDR2 is FQNNGV in the germline V gene. V shed 5 bases and J shed 5 bases, with 12 bases lying between them. The CDR3 totals 14 residues.

This clone has just one count. The chain recombines TRBV5-1 with TRBJ2-7; 8 nucleotides line up with TRBD1. Germline CDR1 SGHRS, CDR2 YFSETQ. The CDR3 totals 15 residues. Germline trimming cut 0 bases from V and 2 bases from J; bases unmatched to any gene: 4. This CDR3 is CASSLDPGGPYEQYF. In nucleotides, the CDR3 is TGCGCCAGCAGCTTGGATCCAGGGGGCCCCTACGAGCAGTACTTC.

The CDR3 nucleotides read TGTGCCAGCAGTGAAGCAATAGCGGGAGGGGGCACAGATACGCAGTATTTT. Protein: CASSEAIAGGGTDTQYF. The chain uses TRBV6-1 and TRBJ2-3, with 11 bases fitting TRBD2. This CDR3 has 17 amino acids. V lost 0 bases and J lost 1; bases outside the gene matches: 3. Germline CDR1 is MNHNS and CDR2 is SASEGT.

The chain combines TRBV19 with TRBJ2-2; 7 bases align to TRBD2. The CDR3 is 15 amino acids. The germline gives CDR1 LNHDA, CDR2 SQIVND (reference sequence). Trimming took 7 bases from V and 6 from J; bases not matched to a gene: 11. The CDR3 nucleotides read TGTGCCAGTAAGGTAACTGCGGGAGTGCCCGGGGAGCTGTTTTTT. It encodes CASKVTAGVPGELFF.